The 23 T cell receptor beta chains reported below all come from one sample, sequenced in a study of identical twins. Each CDR3 protein is one row after TCRdb ran MiXCR on the 5' RACE reads. The sample includes roughly 690,000 distinct CDR3 sequences, roughly 6% of them seen just once. Material: naive T cells sorted from blood. The source is a young man in good health.

V usage is TRBV24-1 and J usage is TRBJ2-5; 8 positions match TRBD2. This CDR3 spans 18 amino acids. Germline lookup yields CDR1 KGHDR and CDR2 SFDVKD. V lost 4 bases to trimming and J lost 2 bases; unmatched junction nucleotides: 14. This CDR3 is CATSDFDWVAGTQETQYF. CDR3 bases: TGTGCCACCAGTGACTTCGACTGGGTAGCGGGGACACAAGAGACCCAGTACTTC.

This clonotype was seen ten or more times. The rearrangement uses TRBV20-1 and TRBJ2-1; no clear D. CDR3 size: 11 residues. V gave up 3 bases and J gave up 6 bases, with 6 bases separating them. Germline V gives CDR1 DFQATT, CDR2 SNEGSKA (reference sequence). CDR3 nucleotides: TGCAGTGCTAGGTTTGGCAATGAGCAGTTCTTC. As protein: CSARFGNEQFF.

This chain uses TRBV7-9 with TRBJ1-5, with D maybe TRBD1 (5 bases). From germline, CDR1 is SEHNR and CDR2 FQNEAQ (reference sequence). The CDR3 contains 16 residues. The germline V and J ends were trimmed by 0 bases and 5 bases, with 14 bases remaining between them. Here the CDR3 reads CASSLASGTDDQPQHF. The CDR3 DNA is TGTGCCAGCAGCTTAGCTTCCGGGACGGACGATCAGCCCCAGCATTTT.

The V and J genes are TRBV5-5 and TRBJ1-5; perhaps TRBD1 as D (6 bases). The ends were cut back, 3 bases at V and 0 bases at J, with 13 bases in the middle. CDR1 is SGHKS and CDR2 is YYEKEE in the germline V gene (reference sequence). The CDR3 loop spans 16 amino acids. CDR3 region: CASSYRGDYSNQPQHF. CDR3 nucleotides: TGTGCCAGCAGCTATAGGGGGGATTATAGCAATCAGCCCCAGCATTTT.

This clonotype was picked up many times. The chain uses TRBV13 and TRBJ2-5; weak D call: TRBD1 (6 bases). Trimming pared 5 bases from V and 0 bases from J, leaving 19 bases between. CDR3 length equals 17 residues. Per the germline V gene, CDR1 is PRHDT and CDR2 is FYEKMQ (reference sequence). The CDR3: CASSPQRGSEDQETQYF. DNA for the CDR3: TGTGCCAGCAGCCCACAGAGGGGGTCGGAGGACCAAGAGACCCAGTACTTC.

This clonotype has only a few counts. The CDR3 sequence: CASSKEGGPGTDTQYF. The CDR3 DNA reads TGTGCCAGCAGCAAAGAGGGTGGGCCGGGCACAGATACGCAGTATTTT. The rearrangement links TRBV21-1 to TRBJ2-3; the DNA was not used to check the table's D call, TRBD2. TRBV21-1 is tagged as a pseudogene. This CDR3 comprises 16 residues.

In its sample, this clonotype was seen a few times. This chain joins TRBV5-1 and TRBJ1-2, with D maybe TRBD1 (5 bases). Deletions cut 2 bases from V and 4 bases from J, with 12 bases between. Per the germline V gene, CDR1 is SGHRS and CDR2 is YFSETQ. The CDR3 is 14 amino acids. The CDR3 DNA reads as TGCGCCAGCAGCTTTAATGGGGCAGCCTATGGCTACACCTTC. Protein: CASSFNGAAYGYTF.

This chain uses TRBV11-3 with TRBJ1-3, with D hard to call. Germline values: CDR1 SGHNT, CDR2 YENEEA. Trimming removed 6 bases from V and 0 bases from J, with 9 bases in between. This CDR3 contains 14 residues. CDR3 nucleotides: TGTGCCAGCAGAACGGCAGGCTCTGGAAACACCATATATTTT. This translates into CASRTAGSGNTIYF.

Concerning this clonotype itself: The likely explanation is a read error, given a far larger clone one base away. The conserved final phenylalanine or tryptophan is absent from the CDR3, which likely points to a read error. The rearrangement joins TRBV11-2 to TRBJ2-1, with unresolved D. The CDR3 contains 14 residues. V was clipped by 1 base and J by 1 base, with 5 bases between them. CDR1 and CDR2 from the germline V gene are SGHAT and FQNNGV. The CDR3 DNA sequence: TGTGCCAGCAGCTTAGGTCAATCCTACAATGAGCAGTTCTCC. Its protein product is CASSLGQSYNEQFS.

V and J are TRBV6-2 or TRBV6-3 and TRBJ2-7, with TRBD2 identical over 9 bases. Germline loops: CDR1 MNHEY, CDR2 SVGEGT. The V segment lost 2 bases and the J segment 4 bases; nucleotides outside the gene matches: 18. The CDR3 has 19 amino acids. The CDR3 DNA reads as TGTGCCAGCAGTTACCCAACGGGACTAGCCGTGGAGAGTTTATACGAGCAGTACTTC. This gives the protein CASSYPTGLAVESLYEQYF.

This clonotype occurred many times. This chain connects TRBV5-1 to TRBJ2-2; no clear D. V shed 2 bases and J shed 3 bases, with 2 bases lying between them. CDR3 size: 12 residues. Germline V CDR1 and CDR2: SGHRS, YFSETQ. CDR3 loop: CASSLYTGELFF. The CDR3 nucleotides read TGCGCCAGCAGCTTATACACCGGGGAGCTGTTTTTT.

This clonotype appeared many times. The chain combines TRBV5-1 with TRBJ2-2, with TRBD2 identical over 13 bases. This CDR3 has 18 amino acids. The J segment lost 4 bases and the V segment lost 7 bases, leaving 13 bases of the junction unmatched. Germline V CDR1 and CDR2: SGHRS, YFSETQ. The CDR3 region is CASHAPLAGGPITGELFF. The DNA for the CDR3 is TGCGCCAGCCATGCCCCACTAGCGGGAGGGCCTATCACCGGGGAGCTGTTTTTT. Combining the CDR3 with reference TRBV5-1 and TRBJ2-2 gives the whole variable domain KAGVTQTPRYLIKTRGQQVTLSCSPISGHRSVSWYQQTPGQGLQFLFEYFSETQRNKGNFPGRFSGRQFSNSRSEMNVSTLELGDSALYLCASHAPLAGGPITGELFFGEGSRLTVL.

The chain joins TRBV12-3 or TRBV12-4 to TRBJ2-5; the D gene could be TRBD1 or TRBD2 (5 bases each). The germline V and J ends were trimmed by 2 bases and 4 bases, with 11 bases remaining between them. This CDR3 comprises 14 residues. As DNA, the CDR3 is TGTGCCAGCAGTTTACTGGGGGTTGGAGAGACCCAGTACTTC. It specifies CASSLLGVGETQYF.

This clonotype was seen many times. The rearrangement joins TRBV7-9 to TRBJ1-4; no clear D gene. Germline V gives CDR1 SEHNR, CDR2 FQNEAQ (reference sequence). V was pared by 3 bases and J by 14 bases, with 13 bases between. This CDR3 has 12 residues. CDR3 protein: CASSLSDNILFF. CDR3 sequence (DNA): TGTGCCAGCAGCTTGAGCGACAATATCCTGTTTTTT.

This clonotype has more than one count but fewer than ten. The chain recombines TRBV7-8 with TRBJ2-6; D remains unclear. The CDR3 covers 16 residues. Germline V CDR1 and CDR2: SGHVS, FQNEAQ. The V end was cut by 1 base, the J end by 0 bases, with 7 bases between. The DNA for the CDR3 is TGTGCCAGCAGCTTAGTGGGTAGCTCTGGGGCCAACGTCCTGACTTTC. As protein: CASSLVGSSGANVLTF.

This clonotype was observed many times. The V gene is TRBV7-9, the J gene TRBJ1-4; D is perhaps TRBD1 (6 bases). The CDR3 covers 16 residues. CDR1 SEHNR and CDR2 FQNEAQ come from the germline V gene (reference sequence). Trimming shortened V by 8 bases and J by 7 bases, and 23 bases separated the two germline ends. CDR3 region: CASAKVQGTVSEKLFF. The CDR3 DNA reads as TGTGCCAGCGCCAAGGTCCAGGGGACTGTAAGTGAAAAACTGTTTTTT.

The V gene is TRBV7-9, the J gene TRBJ2-2; the D is unclear. Looked up from germline, CDR1 is SEHNR and CDR2 is FQNEAQ (reference sequence). The CDR3 is 12 amino acids. The CDR3: CGINANTGELFF. CDR3 nucleotides: TGTGGAATAAACGCGAACACCGGGGAGCTGTTTTTT.

The CDR3 protein is CASSLTAAANYGYTF. The CDR3 bases are TGTGCCAGCAGTTTAACCGCAGCAGCTAACTATGGCTACACCTTC. The J gene is TRBJ1-2, the V gene TRBV27; no definite D call. V was pared by 2 bases and J by 0 bases, with 10 bases between. The CDR3 runs 15 residues. The germline V gene encodes CDR1 MNHEY and CDR2 SMNVEV (reference sequence).

The V and J genes are TRBV7-9 and TRBJ2-7, with 7 bases lining up with TRBD1. The CDR3 covers 15 residues. Germline lookup yields CDR1 SEHNR and CDR2 FQNEAQ (reference sequence). J lost 0 bases, V lost 5 bases, and 7 bases had no gene match. CDR3 nucleotides: TGTGCCAGCAGCAAAGGGACAGAAAGCTCCTACGAGCAGTACGTC. It translates to CASSKGTESSYEQYV.

This clonotype occurred many times. The chain combines TRBV12-3 or TRBV12-4 with TRBJ1-4, with D maybe TRBD1 (5 bases). The V end lost 5 bases, the J end lost 5 bases, and 12 bases lay between the germline ends. This CDR3 has 14 amino acids. The CDR3: CASSRGRENEKLFF. Written as DNA, the CDR3 is TGTGCCAGCAGTAGGGGACGGGAAAATGAAAAACTGTTTTTT.

This clonotype was counted between two and nine times. V usage is TRBV11-3 and J usage is TRBJ2-5; D ambiguous. V gave up 5 bases and J gave up 7 bases, with 11 bases separating them. The CDR3 has 12 residues. Germline V CDR1 and CDR2: SGHNT, YENEEA. The CDR3 sequence is CASSVSWGTQYF. DNA for the CDR3: TGTGCCAGCAGCGTCTCATGGGGGACCCAGTACTTC.

This clonotype came up many times. The chain couples TRBV15 to TRBJ1-2; D not resolved. CDR1 LNHNV and CDR2 YYDKDF come from the germline V gene (reference sequence). The length of the CDR3 is 15 residues. V was pared by 4 bases and J by 8 bases, with 20 bases between. CDR3 in DNA: TGTGCCACCAGCACCCGAACTGGGCGGAGCGGCGGCTACACCTTC. Encoded protein: CATSTRTGRSGGYTF. Using reference TRBV15 and TRBJ1-2 for the parts outside the CDR3, the full variable domain is DAMVIQNPRYQVTQFGKPVTLSCSQTLNHNVMYWYQQKSSQAPKLLFHYYDKDFNNEADTPDNFQSRRPNTSFCFLDIRSPGLGDTAMYLCATSTRTGRSGGYTFGSGTRLTVV.

A few counts support this clonotype. The chain couples TRBV6-2 or TRBV6-3 to TRBJ2-5; TRBD1 aligns across 10 bases. The J segment lost 5 bases and the V segment lost 6 bases, leaving 9 bases of the junction unmatched. The length of the CDR3 is 15 residues. The V gene's germline CDR1 is MNHEY and CDR2 SVGEGT. The CDR3 spells CASRGDRGPRETQYF. CDR3 DNA: TGTGCCAGCAGAGGGGACAGGGGTCCCCGGGAGACCCAGTACTTC.